This is a list of T cell receptor beta chains from one sample in a study of blood T cell repertoires in COVID-19. Measured with immunoSEQ multiplex PCR; TCRdb has only the in-frame clones, and not every one. The sample has 110,000 to 150,000 clones, roughly four fifths seen once. Sequenced sample: peripheral blood. The source is a human donor in a cohort sampled during active COVID-19. CDR3s include the opening cysteine and the closing phenylalanine or tryptophan. Fields, in order: J gene, clone size, V gene, D gene, CDR3 protein, CDR3 DNA. D genes are given only for firm matches. Size tells how often a clone was seen (once, few, many) or the class of an expanded clone, and some rows leave it out.

>TRBJ2-7|.|TRBV4-1|.
CASSPTRTVSYEQYF
TGCGCCAGCAGCCCTACTAGGACGGTTTCCTACGAGCAGTACTTC
>TRBJ2-7|.|TRBV6-1|.
CASSGSSLASNPYEQYF
TGTGCCAGCAGTGGGTCAAGCCTCGCTAGCAACCCCTACGAGCAGTACTTC
>TRBJ2-3|.|TRBV7-6|TRBD2
CASSRGGADGTDTQYF
TGTGCCAGCAGCCGCGGGGGGGCCGATGGCACAGATACGCAGTATTTT
>TRBJ2-3|once|TRBV5-8|.
CASSPGVRGGTDTQYF
TGTGCCAGCAGCCCTGGGGTGCGGGGAGGCACAGATACGCAGTATTTT
>TRBJ2-3|once|TRBV18|.
CASSPAEADTQYF
TGTGCCAGCTCACCCGCCGAGGCAGATACGCAGTATTTT
>TRBJ2-5|.|TRBV11-2|.
CASSTPRLWETQYF
TGTGCCAGCAGCACCCCTAGGCTTTGGGAGACCCAGTACTTC
>TRBJ2-4|.|TRBV29-1|.
CSGVRGNIQYF
TGCAGCGGGGTCCGGGGGAACATTCAGTACTTC
>TRBJ2-7|.|TRBV20-1|TRBD2
CSAIETSTYEQYF
TGCAGTGCTATTGAGACTAGCACCTACGAGCAGTACTTC
>TRBJ2-7|.|TRBV2|.
CASSEAGGEQYF
TGTGCCAGCAGTGAAGCAGGGGGCGAGCAGTACTTC
>TRBJ2-3|.|TRBV7-3|.
CASSLEWRGADTQYF
TGTGCCAGCAGCTTAGAATGGCGGGGAGCAGATACGCAGTATTTT
>TRBJ1-1|.|TRBV28|.
CASSTQGRGATEAFF
TGTGCCAGCAGTACCCAGGGTAGGGGTGCCACTGAAGCTTTCTTT
>TRBJ2-3|.|TRBV12-5|TRBD1
CASGLNYGTVGNQGDTQYF
TGTGCTAGTGGTTTGAACTATGGGACAGTGGGCAACCAGGGGGATACGCAGTATTTT
>TRBJ1-5|.|TRBV18|TRBD1
CASSPRDSNEPQHF
TGTGCCAGCTCACCAAGGGACAGCAATGAGCCCCAGCATTTT
>TRBJ2-7|.|TRBV2|TRBD1
CASSADRAGSEQYF
TGTGCCAGCAGCGCGGACAGGGCCGGGAGCGAGCAGTACTTC
>TRBJ1-4|.|TRBV19|.
CASSIGGILNEKLFF
TGTGCCAGTAGTATAGGAGGCATTCTCAATGAAAAACTGTTTTTT
>TRBJ2-2|once|TRBV19|.
CASREGGGELFF
TGTGCCAGTAGGGAGGGCGGCGGGGAGCTGTTTTTT
>TRBJ2-5|.|TRBV5-1|TRBD2
CASSLGSGGARETQYF
TGCGCCAGCAGCTTGGGTAGCGGGGGGGCCAGAGAGACCCAGTACTTC
>TRBJ2-3|.|TRBV15|TRBD2
CATSRRGLVPDTQYF
TGTGCCACCAGCAGACGAGGACTAGTTCCAGATACGCAGTATTTT
>TRBJ2-4|.|TRBV9|TRBD1
CASSVDRTGVNIQYF
TGTGCCAGCAGCGTAGATAGGACAGGGGTGAACATTCAGTACTTC
>TRBJ1-1|.|TRBV5-1|.
CASSLAGTSNAFF
TGCGCCAGCAGCTTGGCCGGGACAAGCAATGCTTTCTTT
>TRBJ1-3|.|TRBV19|.
CASSFGLHSGNTIYF
TGTGCCAGTAGTTTTGGACTGCACTCTGGAAACACCATATATTTT
>TRBJ2-7|.|TRBV20-1|.
CSASTLRGYFEQYF
TGCAGTGCTAGTACCCTTAGGGGGTATTTCGAGCAGTACTTC
>TRBJ2-3|.|TRBV18|TRBD1
CASRRTGGTDTQYF
TGTGCCAGCAGAAGGACAGGGGGCACAGATACGCAGTATTTT
>TRBJ1-2|.|TRBV20-1|.
CSASRQNGYTF
TGCAGTGCCTCCAGACAGAATGGCTACACCTTC
>TRBJ2-3|.|TRBV2|.
CATKLDGGRGSTDTQYF
TGTGCCACCAAGTTGGACGGGGGGCGGGGGAGCACAGATACGCAGTATTTT
>TRBJ1-1|.|TRBV19|TRBD1
CASSIGGTGKERPSPNGF
TGTGCCAGTAGTATAGGGGGGACAGGGAAGGAAAGACCATCCCCGAATGGCTTT
>TRBJ2-3|.|TRBV7-2|.
CASSNFRRLTDTQYF
TGTGCCAGCAGCAATTTCCGGCGGTTAACAGATACGCAGTATTTT
>TRBJ2-7|few|TRBV3-1/TRBV3-2|.
CASSFGRGYEQYF
TGTGCCAGCAGCTTTGGGCGGGGCTACGAGCAGTACTTC
>TRBJ2-6|.|TRBV19|.
CASSGGGSGANVLTF
TGTGCCAGTAGTGGCGGAGGCTCTGGGGCCAACGTCCTGACTTTC
>TRBJ1-2|.|TRBV3-1/TRBV3-2|.
CATQGNYGYTF
TGTGCCACACAGGGCAACTATGGCTACACCTTC
>TRBJ2-7|once|TRBV28|TRBD1
CASSSPGQGSYEQYF
TGTGCCAGCAGTTCCCCGGGACAGGGATCCTACGAGCAGTACTTC
>TRBJ2-2|.|TRBV5-4|TRBD2
CASSRLAGGLYGGELFF
TGTGCCAGCAGCAGACTAGCGGGGGGGCTGTATGGCGGGGAGCTGTTTTTT
>TRBJ2-2|.|TRBV11-3|TRBD2
CASSSILVAGQGELFF
TGTGCCAGCAGCTCAATTTTGGTAGCGGGGCAGGGGGAGCTGTTTTTT
>TRBJ1-6|.|TRBV28|TRBD1
CASSFSTGTPNSPLHF
TGTGCCAGCAGTTTCTCGACAGGGACCCCCAATTCACCCCTCCACTTT
>TRBJ2-3|.|TRBV3-1/TRBV3-2|TRBD2
CASSPRSGGGTDTQYF
TGTGCCAGCAGCCCCCGCAGCGGGGGGGGTACAGATACGCAGTATTTT
>TRBJ2-3|.|TRBV4-1|TRBD2
CASSQELAGSTDTQYF
TGCGCCAGCAGCCAAGAACTAGCGGGTAGCACAGATACGCAGTATTTT
>TRBJ1-5|.|TRBV11-2|.
CASSLDSTGFNQPQHF
TGTGCCAGCAGCTTAGATAGTACAGGCTTCAATCAGCCCCAGCATTTT
>TRBJ2-2|.|TRBV24-1|.
CATSEGRIGGGELFF
TGTGCCACCAGTGAAGGGCGGATCGGGGGCGGGGAGCTGTTTTTT
>TRBJ2-7|once|TRBV27|TRBD1
CASSLQPLDRGSYEQYF
TGTGCCAGCAGTTTACAACCTTTGGACAGGGGGTCCTACGAGCAGTACTTC
>TRBJ2-7|.|TRBV6-1|TRBD1
CASSARPGTAHTYEQYF
TGTGCCAGCAGTGCCCGCCCCGGGACAGCTCACACCTACGAGCAGTACTTC
>TRBJ2-3|.|TRBV5-4|TRBD1
CASSWSPDRTTDTQYF
TGTGCCAGCAGCTGGAGCCCGGACAGGACCACAGATACGCAGTATTTT
>TRBJ2-7|.|TRBV11-2|TRBD1
CASSLGQDYYEQYF
TGTGCCAGCAGTTTGGGACAGGACTACTACGAGCAGTACTTC
>TRBJ1-4|.|TRBV6-1|.
CASSDVGAEKLFF
TGTGCCAGCAGTGATGTGGGGGCCGAAAAACTGTTTTTT
>TRBJ2-1|.|TRBV7-2|TRBD2
CASSPFTSGGGNEQFF
TGTGCCAGCAGCCCATTTACTAGCGGGGGGGGAAATGAGCAGTTCTTC
>TRBJ2-7|many|TRBV5-4|TRBD1
CASSTPGQGVREQYF
TGTGCCAGCAGCACCCCGGGACAGGGTGTAAGGGAGCAGTACTTC
>TRBJ2-7|once|TRBV6-1|TRBD1
CASSGGPGTASYEQYF
TGTGCCAGCAGTGGCGGACCCGGGACAGCCTCCTACGAGCAGTACTTC
>TRBJ1-4|.|TRBV11-2|.
CASSLRGGAENEKLFF
TGTGCCAGCAGCTTGCGGGGGGGGGCAGAAAATGAAAAACTGTTTTTT
>TRBJ1-5|.|TRBV5-1|.
CASSLESGYQPQHF
TGCGCCAGCAGCTTGGAGTCAGGGTATCAGCCCCAGCATTTT
>TRBJ2-1|.|TRBV24-1|TRBD1
CATSDAGTGGLGEQFF
TGTGCCACCAGTGACGCCGGGACAGGGGGCTTGGGTGAGCAGTTCTTC
>TRBJ2-1|once|TRBV6-5|TRBD2
CAIRLAGTNEQFF
TGTGCCATCCGACTAGCGGGCACCAATGAGCAGTTCTTC
>TRBJ2-5|once|TRBV5-1|.
CASSLAGNQETQYF
TGCGCCAGCAGCTTGGCGGGGAACCAAGAGACCCAGTACTTC
>TRBJ1-1|.|TRBV5-4|.
CASSLVGGVAGTEAFF
TGTGCCAGCAGCTTGGTTGGTGGGGTGGCGGGCACTGAAGCTTTCTTT
>TRBJ1-5|once|TRBV5-6|TRBD1
CASSFKGTGGQPQHF
TGTGCCAGCAGCTTCAAAGGGACAGGGGGGCAGCCCCAGCATTTT
>TRBJ2-7|.|TRBV2|.
CASRQIYEQYF
TGTGCCAGCAGACAGATCTACGAGCAGTACTTC
>TRBJ2-3|.|TRBV11-1|.
CASSPPVRTDTQYF
TGTGCCAGCAGCCCCCCGGTACGCACAGATACGCAGTATTTT
>TRBJ2-7|.|TRBV7-3|TRBD1
CASSLTGTGNSYEQYF
TGTGCCAGCAGCTTGACCGGGACAGGGAATTCCTACGAGCAGTACTTC
>TRBJ1-1|few|TRBV2|.
CASSEQGGTEAFF
TGTGCCAGCAGTGAACAGGGAGGCACTGAAGCTTTCTTT
>TRBJ2-3|.|TRBV3-1/TRBV3-2|TRBD2
CASSHPYRTSGGTFRLSSTDTQYF
TGTGCCAGCAGCCACCCCTATAGGACTAGCGGGGGGACCTTCAGACTATCTAGCACAGATACGCAGTATTTT
>TRBJ2-7|.|TRBV2|TRBD1
CASRLTLGQGTGYEQYF
TGTGCCAGCAGACTCACCCTTGGACAGGGAACGGGCTACGAGCAGTACTTC
>TRBJ2-5|few|TRBV5-1|.
CASRAKGGSETQYF
TGCGCCAGCAGAGCGAAGGGGGGGTCAGAGACCCAGTACTTC